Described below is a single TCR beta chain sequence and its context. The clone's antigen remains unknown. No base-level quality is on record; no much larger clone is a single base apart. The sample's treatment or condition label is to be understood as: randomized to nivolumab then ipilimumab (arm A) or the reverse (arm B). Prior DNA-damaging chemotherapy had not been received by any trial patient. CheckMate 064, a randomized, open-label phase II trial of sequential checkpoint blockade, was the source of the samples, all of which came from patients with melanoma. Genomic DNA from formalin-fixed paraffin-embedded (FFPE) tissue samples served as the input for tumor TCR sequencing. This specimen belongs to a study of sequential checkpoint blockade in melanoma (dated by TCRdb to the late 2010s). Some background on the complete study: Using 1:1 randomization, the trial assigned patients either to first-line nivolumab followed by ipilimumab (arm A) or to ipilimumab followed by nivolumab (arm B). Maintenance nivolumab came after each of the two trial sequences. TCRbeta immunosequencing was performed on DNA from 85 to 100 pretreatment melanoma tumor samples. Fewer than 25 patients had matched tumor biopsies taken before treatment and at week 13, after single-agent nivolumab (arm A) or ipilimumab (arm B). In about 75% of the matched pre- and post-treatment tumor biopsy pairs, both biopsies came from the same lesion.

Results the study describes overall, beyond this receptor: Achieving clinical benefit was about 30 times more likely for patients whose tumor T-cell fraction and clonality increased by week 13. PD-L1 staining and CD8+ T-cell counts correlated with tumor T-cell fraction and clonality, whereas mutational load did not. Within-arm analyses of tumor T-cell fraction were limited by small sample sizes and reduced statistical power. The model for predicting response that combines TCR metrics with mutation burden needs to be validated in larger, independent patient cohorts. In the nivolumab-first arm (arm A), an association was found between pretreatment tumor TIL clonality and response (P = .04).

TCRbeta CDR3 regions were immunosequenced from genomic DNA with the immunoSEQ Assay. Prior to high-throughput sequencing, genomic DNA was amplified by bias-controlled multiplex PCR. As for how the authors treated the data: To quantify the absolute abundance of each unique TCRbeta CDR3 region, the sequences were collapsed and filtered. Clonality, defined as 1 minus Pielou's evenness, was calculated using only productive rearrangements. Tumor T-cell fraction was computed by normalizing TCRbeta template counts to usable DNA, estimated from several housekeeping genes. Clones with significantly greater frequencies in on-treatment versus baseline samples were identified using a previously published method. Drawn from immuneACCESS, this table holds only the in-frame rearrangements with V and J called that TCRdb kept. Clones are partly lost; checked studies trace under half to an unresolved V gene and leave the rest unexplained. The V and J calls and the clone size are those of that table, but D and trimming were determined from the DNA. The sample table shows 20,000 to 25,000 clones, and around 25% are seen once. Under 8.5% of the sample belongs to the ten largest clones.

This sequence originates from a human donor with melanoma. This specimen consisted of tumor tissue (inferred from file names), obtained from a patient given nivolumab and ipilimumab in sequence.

The DNA sequence is as follows: TGTGCCAGCAGTTTGCGGGTTTCCTACGAGCAGTACTTC. Its product reads: CASSLRVSYEQYF. The V and J segments used are TRBV27 and TRBJ2-7; a tentative D match to TRBD2 spans 5 bases. The CDR3 holds 13 amino acids from the cysteine to the phenylalanine. Of all the DNA, just the CDR3 is kept, 39 bases in frame from base 1. Sequences MNHEY (CDR1) and SMNVEV (CDR2) are obtained from the germline V gene (reference sequence). The trim is 3 bases for V and 1 base for J, with a gap of 7 bases between the germline ends.